This T cell receptor (beta chain) was recovered during a study of blood T cell repertoires in COVID-19. About the study: The United States, Italy and Spain were the sources of the acute and convalescent COVID-19 samples. T cells, B-cell-depleted T cells, or PBMCs provided the cDNA or gDNA that served as material.

The V gene's germline CDR1 is LNHDA and CDR2 SQIVND (reference sequence). V was trimmed by 6 bases and J by 2 bases, leaving 14 bases between them. The CDR3 spans 14 residues. In the authors' workflow: Amplification of reference gene primers was used by the study to estimate nucleated cell counts. Measured with immunoSEQ multiplex PCR; TCRdb has only the in-frame clones, and not every one. V, J and clone size are those of that table, while D and trimming were read from the DNA. Found here are 110,000 or so clones, roughly four fifths of them singletons; the top ten hold approximately 7.9%. The TCR originated in a human donor in a cohort sampled during active COVID-19. V and J are TRBV19 and TRBJ2-7; D gene ambiguous. The sequenced sample was peripheral blood. The CDR3 DNA follows: TGTGCCAGTAGCCTAACTGCTACGACCTACGAGCAGTACTTC. This translates into CASSLTATTYEQYF.